The present T cell receptor beta chain was sequenced within a study of lymphopenia after photon versus proton radiotherapy. The study's findings and limits: After the lymphocyte nadir, photon-treated repertoires showed oligoclonal expansion, especially of CD8+ Temra cells. Larger post-nadir TCR diversity loss correlated inversely with survival in deceased patients.

As regards this clone: As yet, its antigen is unknown.

V was pared by 4 bases and J by 2 bases, with 18 bases between. The CDR3 runs to 16 residues. The germline CDR1 and CDR2 sequences are SGHRS and YFSETQ. Measured with immunoSEQ multiplex PCR; TCRdb has only the in-frame clones, and not every one. This table has over 40,000 clones, about 92% appearing once. Sequenced here: peripheral blood, sampled from a patient treated with photon-based radiotherapy. The chain carries TRBV5-1 and TRBJ1-2, with D perhaps matching TRBD1 (6 bases). This sequence originates from a woman aged 40-49 years with cholangiocarcinoma. The CDR3 DNA reads as TGCGCCAGCAGCCAAGGGGGAGGACAGTCAAACTATGGCTACACCTTC. Protein sequence: CASSQGGGQSNYGYTF.